Presented here are 18 T cell receptor beta chains from one specimen sequenced in a study of radiotherapy plus CTLA-4 blockade in lung cancer. Libraries were prepared by immunoSEQ multiplex PCR; TCRdb keeps only in-frame clonotypes and omits some of them. The table has about 90,000 clones, approximately 83% seen once; the top ten hold roughly 15%. Sample: peripheral blood, taken from a patient treated with radiotherapy plus ipilimumab. All receptors derive from a human donor with non-small cell lung cancer that progressed on radiotherapy plus ipilimumab.

This sequence joins TRBV11-2 and TRBJ2-5, with 7 bases that match TRBD2. The CDR3 length is 14 residues. The V gene end was trimmed by 6 bases and the J gene end by 0 bases; junction bases not matched to a gene: 4. Germline lookup yields CDR1 SGHAT and CDR2 FQNNGV. CDR3 DNA: TGTGCCAGCAGACCCGGGACTAACCAAGAGACCCAGTACTTC. Translation: CASRPGTNQETQYF.

The V gene is TRBV5-1, the J gene TRBJ2-7, with 8 nucleotides matching TRBD1. Trimming took 4 bases from V and 3 from J; bases not matched to a gene: 3. There are 13 residues in the CDR3. Per the germline V gene, CDR1 is SGHRS and CDR2 is YFSETQ. The chain's CDR3 is CASSPGQDYEQYF. In DNA, the CDR3 is TGCGCCAGCAGCCCGGGACAGGACTACGAGCAGTACTTC.

The gene calls are TRBV9 and TRBJ1-1; TRBD1 agrees at 8 bases. The junction had 6 bases not matched to a gene; V was cut back by 3 bases and J by 5 bases. The CDR3 runs 14 residues. Germline V lookup: CDR1 SGDLS, CDR2 YYNGEE. The CDR3 bases are TGTGCCAGCAGCGCAGCCACAGGGGGTACTGAAGCTTTCTTT. Translation: CASSAATGGTEAFF.

The chain couples TRBV18 to TRBJ2-1; D unresolved. Germline V gene data show CDR1 as KGHSH and CDR2 as LQKENI. CDR3 length: 13 residues. The V end lost 2 bases, the J end lost 14 bases, and 16 bases lay between the germline ends. The DNA of the CDR3 is TGTGCCAGCTCACCAGTTAGGCCCGGGTACGAGTTCTTC. It encodes CASSPVRPGYEFF.

The chain employs TRBV5-4 and TRBJ2-5, with 7 bases identical to TRBD1. The V segment lost 4 bases and the J segment 5 bases; nucleotides outside the gene matches: 8. Per germline, CDR1 SGHNT and CDR2 YYREEE (reference sequence). The CDR3 has 14 residues. The DNA of the CDR3 is TGTGCCAGCAGCGAGAAACAGGGGTGGGAGACCCAGTACTTC. It specifies CASSEKQGWETQYF.

This chain uses TRBV20-1 with TRBJ1-1, with D perhaps TRBD1 (5 bases). This CDR3 is built from 11 residues. The germline V gene has CDR1 DFQATT and CDR2 SNEGSKA (reference sequence). The V and J ends lost 1 base and 11 bases respectively, with 11 bases between them. CDR3 bases: TGCAGTGCTAGAGTGGGGGGGATCGCTTTCTTT. It codes for CSARVGGIAFF.

This chain connects TRBV5-6 to TRBJ1-5; D is unresolved. Per the germline V gene, CDR1 is SGHDT and CDR2 is YYEEEE. Trimming took 3 bases from V and 0 from J, leaving 13 bases between them. The CDR3 contains 16 residues. The CDR3 spells CASSSFPRTSNQPQHF. The DNA for the CDR3 is TGTGCCAGCAGCTCCTTCCCCCGGACTAGCAATCAGCCCCAGCATTTT.

This clone was detected only once. The chain employs TRBV27 and TRBJ2-1; D possibly uses TRBD1 or TRBD2 (6 bases each). Trimming removed 11 bases from V and 6 bases from J, with 17 bases in between. Germline V gene sequence: CDR1 MNHEY, CDR2 SMNVEV (reference sequence). The CDR3 has 13 residues. The CDR3 spells CASQSGASNEQFF. DNA for the CDR3: TGTGCCTCCCAGTCGGGGGCTAGCAATGAGCAGTTCTTC.

The V and J genes are TRBV29-1 and TRBJ1-1, with D perhaps matching TRBD1 (5 bases). Germline lookup yields CDR1 SQVTM and CDR2 ANQGSEA. The CDR3 totals 12 residues. Trimming took 4 bases from V and 10 from J, leaving 16 bases between them. CDR3 amino acids: CSVGDLGGVAFF. For the CDR3, the DNA is TGCAGCGTTGGAGACTTGGGGGGGGTAGCTTTCTTT.

This rearrangement joins TRBV10-3 to TRBJ2-2; 10 nucleotides agree with TRBD2. Germline V gene sequence: CDR1 ENHRY, CDR2 SYGVKD. The CDR3 has 19 amino acids. The junction had 14 bases not matched to a gene; V was cut back by 7 bases and J by 0 bases. The CDR3 sequence: CAITDPTSGTPANTGELFF. In DNA form, the CDR3 reads TGTGCCATCACCGATCCAACTAGCGGGACTCCCGCGAACACCGGGGAGCTGTTTTTT.

The chain recombines TRBV15 with TRBJ2-5; no clear D gene. Looked up from germline, CDR1 is LNHNV and CDR2 is YYDKDF (reference sequence). V shed 0 bases and J shed 1 base, with 3 bases lying between them. This CDR3 has 13 amino acids. The CDR3 here is CATSRDPQETQYF. Here the CDR3 DNA reads TGTGCCACCAGCAGAGATCCCCAAGAGACCCAGTACTTC.

V and J are TRBV6-5 and TRBJ1-1; tentative D call: TRBD1 (5 bases). Trimming took 6 bases from V and 1 from J, leaving 9 bases between them. The CDR3 spans 13 residues. Germline V gene data show CDR1 as MNHEY and CDR2 as SVGAGI. CDR3 coding DNA: TGTGCCAGCAGCCGGACATCGAACACTGAAGCTTTCTTT. Protein product: CASSRTSNTEAFF.

V and J are TRBV6-1 and TRBJ2-5; no reliable D call. Per the germline V gene, CDR1 is MNHNS and CDR2 is SASEGT. Trimming removed 6 bases at V and 1 base at J, with 12 bases between. The CDR3 extends over 14 amino acids. The DNA for the CDR3 is TGTGCCAGCAGGCCCCCGGCGAGCCAAGAGACCCAGTACTTC. Translated, it gives CASRPPASQETQYF.

V and J are TRBV5-1 and TRBJ1-2; D is possibly TRBD1 (6 bases). V shed 4 bases and J shed 8 bases, with 15 bases lying between them. Germline CDR1 is SGHRS and CDR2 is YFSETQ. The CDR3 covers 13 residues. The CDR3 nucleotides are TGCGCCAGCAGCGCGGGACAACGCATAGGCTACACCTTC. It translates to CASSAGQRIGYTF.

This chain joins TRBV2 and TRBJ2-7, with 8 bases identical to TRBD2. The CDR3 covers 12 residues. The J segment lost 5 bases and the V segment lost 7 bases, leaving 4 bases of the junction unmatched. The germline CDR1 and CDR2 sequences are SNHLY and FYNNEI. CDR3 protein: CASTQAGDEQYF. The CDR3 DNA reads as TGTGCCAGCACTCAAGCGGGAGACGAGCAGTACTTC.

CDR3 DNA: TGTGCCAGCAGGCGGGGGGGCACTTCCTACGAGCAGTACTTC. It codes for CASRRGGTSYEQYF. The rearrangement uses TRBV27 and TRBJ2-7; 9 bases are a match to TRBD2. CDR1 is MNHEY, CDR2 SMNVEV, per germline (reference sequence). The CDR3 is 14 amino acids. Unmatched junction bases numbered 4, after V lost 6 bases and J lost 1 base.

CDR3 residues: CSARIFDEQFF. The CDR3 DNA follows: TGCAGTGCTAGGATTTTCGATGAGCAGTTCTTC. The V gene is TRBV20-1, the J gene TRBJ2-1; no clear D. The germline gives CDR1 DFQATT, CDR2 SNEGSKA (reference sequence). The CDR3 totals 11 residues. V shed 3 bases and J shed 8 bases, with 8 bases lying between them.

This chain joins TRBV12-5 and TRBJ2-4; 7 bases are shared with TRBD2. There are 16 residues in the CDR3. CDR1 is LGHNT and CDR2 is FRNRAP in the germline V gene. Losses at the gene ends were 1 base for V and 0 bases for J; bases not matched to a gene: 3. The CDR3 here is CASGLDGRGAKNIQYF. Written as DNA, the CDR3 is TGTGCTAGTGGTTTGGATGGGAGGGGAGCCAAAAACATTCAGTACTTC.